These 13 T cell receptor beta chains were sequenced from one sample in a study of response to subunit inactivated influenza vaccine (dated by TCRdb to about 2018). The receptor library was made with RT-PCR. Data came from an Illumina HiSeq 2500. TCRdb's own reprocessing of the public reads used fastp at Q25 and MiXCR and kept productive beta chains. Each entry merges the rows of one CDR3 protein and shows their most common DNA and genes. The sample table shows approximately 530,000 distinct CDR3 sequences, and approximately 6.9% are seen once. The ten most abundant clones make up about an eighth of the sample. Source: PBMCs from blood, taken approximately 25 months after vaccination. These receptors all come from a man aged 50 to 69 who received an inactivated influenza vaccine. Donor details come from another sample of the same person, matched by shared clones.

In this sample, this clonotype turned up many times. The rearrangement uses TRBV6-5 and TRBJ2-3, with a possible D match to TRBD2 (6 bases). V was pared by 0 bases and J by 3 bases, with 10 bases between. Germline CDR1 MNHEY, CDR2 SVGAGI. The CDR3 has 15 residues. The CDR3 region has the DNA TGTGCCAGCAGTTACTCGTCCGGGGGTACAGATACGCAGTATTTT. Translation: CASSYSSGGTDTQYF.

The CDR3 sequence: CSVEGQETQYF. As DNA, the CDR3 is TGCAGCGTTGAAGGGCAAGAGACCCAGTACTTC. V and J are TRBV29-1 and TRBJ2-5; D is undetermined. This CDR3 has 11 amino acids. Germline CDR1 SQVTM, CDR2 ANQGSEA. Trimming stripped 1 base from V and 2 bases from J, with 2 bases between.

This clonotype was found many times. The V gene is TRBV7-2, the J gene TRBJ2-1; 8 nucleotides line up with TRBD2. Germline V lookup: CDR1 SGHTA, CDR2 FQGNSA. J lost 4 bases, V lost 2 bases, and 7 bases had no gene match. The CDR3 has 16 amino acids. This CDR3 is CASSLSTGGRYNEQFF. CDR3 sequence (DNA): TGTGCCAGCAGCTTATCAACGGGGGGGCGTTACAATGAGCAGTTCTTC. Variable domain in full (rest from reference TRBV7-2 and TRBJ2-1): GAGVSQSPSNKVTEKGKDVELRCDPISGHTALYWYRQSLGQGLEFLIYFQGNSAPDKSGLPSDRFSAERTGGSVSTLTIQRTQQEDSAVYLCASSLSTGGRYNEQFFGPGTRLTVL.

This clonotype showed up many times. The chain has TRBV20-1 and TRBJ2-7, with 13 bases that match TRBD2. The CDR3 loop spans 15 amino acids. The junction had 4 bases not matched to a gene; V was cut back by 3 bases and J by 2 bases. CDR1 and CDR2 (germline): DFQATT, SNEGSKA (reference sequence). CDR3: CSASPTSGRAYEQYF. Here the CDR3 DNA reads TGCAGTGCTAGTCCCACTAGCGGGAGGGCCTACGAGCAGTACTTC.

The V call is TRBV20-1, the J call TRBJ2-3, with TRBD2 matching 10 bases. CDR3 length equals 14 residues. Trimming at V came to 5 bases and at J to 6 bases, leaving 8 bases not matched to a gene. CDR1 is DFQATT and CDR2 is SNEGSKA in the germline V gene (reference sequence). The CDR3 spells CSASERGGLDTQYF. The CDR3 DNA reads TGCAGTGCTTCCGAGCGGGGGGGCCTCGATACGCAGTATTTT.

The chain carries TRBV6-5 and TRBJ2-7; unclear D gene. In germline, CDR1 is MNHEY, CDR2 SVGAGI. The V gene lost 0 bases and the J gene lost 2 bases, with 11 bases spanning the gap. The CDR3 contains 15 residues. CDR3 coding DNA: TGTGCCAGCAGTTACTCGATCGGCGGAACCTACGAGCAGTACTTC. Protein: CASSYSIGGTYEQYF.

The chain links TRBV30 to TRBJ1-1, with a tentative D call TRBD1 (5 bases). The CDR3 covers 14 residues. Per the germline V gene, CDR1 is GTSNPN and CDR2 is SVGIG (reference sequence). Trimming pared 0 bases from V and 3 bases from J, leaving 11 bases between. CDR3 amino acids: CAWSVLPGDTEAFF. CDR3 bases: TGTGCCTGGAGTGTCCTCCCGGGGGACACTGAAGCTTTCTTT.

In this sample, this clonotype turned up a few times. This chain connects TRBV28 to TRBJ1-1; possibly TRBD1 for D (5 bases). Germline loops: CDR1 MDHEN, CDR2 SYDVKM. The CDR3 length is 12 residues. V was trimmed by 2 bases and J by 10 bases, leaving 11 bases between them. CDR3 residues: CASSLQGRLAFF. The CDR3 region has the DNA TGTGCCAGCAGTTTACAGGGACGGTTAGCTTTCTTT.

The rearrangement links TRBV12-3 or TRBV12-4 to TRBJ2-2; the match to TRBD1 covers 7 bases. J gave up 5 bases and V 1 base, and 7 bases lay outside the gene matches. The CDR3 loop spans 16 amino acids. The CDR3 nucleotides read TGTGCCAGCAGTTTAGGGCAGGGGGTGAGGACCGGGGAGCTGTTTTTT. This gives the protein CASSLGQGVRTGELFF.

This clonotype came up many times. The rearrangement links TRBV29-1 to TRBJ2-1; D is unclear. The germline V and J ends were trimmed by 4 bases and 10 bases, with 11 bases remaining between them. From germline, CDR1 is SQVTM and CDR2 ANQGSEA. The CDR3 is made up of 11 amino acids. In nucleotides, the CDR3 is TGCAGCGTTGGTTTCCAGACCGAGCAGTTCTTC. Translated: CSVGFQTEQFF.

This clonotype was recorded at least ten times. This chain uses TRBV16 with TRBJ2-3, with D perhaps matching TRBD1 or TRBD2 (5 bases each). From germline, CDR1 is KGHSY and CDR2 FQNENV. The CDR3 covers 14 residues. V lost 4 bases to trimming and J lost 0 bases, with 8 bases between them. CDR3: CASSRRDSTDTQYF. The CDR3, as DNA: TGTGCCAGCAGCCGCCGGGACAGCACAGATACGCAGTATTTT.

This clonotype was detected many times. The J gene is TRBJ2-7, the V gene TRBV28; TRBD1 matches at 9 bases. Germline V lookup: CDR1 MDHEN, CDR2 SYDVKM. The CDR3 length is 16 residues. With V trimmed by 1 base and J by 7 bases, 11 bases remained unmatched. In DNA, the CDR3 is TGTGCCAGCAGTTTATACCTTAGGGGACAGGGCTTTGAGCAGTACTTC. Protein sequence: CASSLYLRGQGFEQYF.

The CDR3 loop reads CASSLAGGLSDTQYF. The CDR3 DNA reads as TGCGCCAGCAGCTTGGCGGGGGGGCTGTCAGATACGCAGTATTTT. This chain links TRBV5-1 with TRBJ2-3; 8 positions match TRBD2. The germline V gene has CDR1 SGHRS and CDR2 YFSETQ. The CDR3 totals 15 residues. Germline trimming cut 0 bases from V and 4 bases from J; bases unmatched to any gene: 4.